This is a list of T cell receptor beta chains from one sample in a study of T-cell reconstitution after alpha-beta-depleted transplantation in children. TCRdb reanalysed the PCR reads using MiXCR and keeps one entry per CDR3 protein. The sample contains about a million distinct CDR3 sequences, 25% to 30% of which appear only once. The input for sequencing was PBMCs, mostly from graft donor cells, taken 360 days after TCRalphabeta/CD19-depleted stem cell transplant. The receptors stem from a boy under two years old who had a stem cell transplant for SCID, so the T cells may come from the graft donor. CDR3s include the opening cysteine and the closing phenylalanine or tryptophan. The order of the fields is J gene, V gene, CDR3 protein.

>TRBJ2-2|TRBV4-2
CASSQERGLGAFGELFF
>TRBJ2-5|TRBV4-1
CASSRSTRETQYF
>TRBJ1-3|TRBV5-1
CASSWTGDSGNTIYF
>TRBJ1-1|TRBV6-2/TRBV6-3
CASSYPGTGSNTEAFF
>TRBJ1-3|TRBV12-3/TRBV12-4
CASRSGTGVPSGNTIYF
>TRBJ1-4|TRBV5-1
CASSLEQVTTNEKLFF
>TRBJ2-5|TRBV4-1
CASSRRTGRETQYF
>TRBJ2-1|TRBV7-3
CASSYRASYGNEQFF
>TRBJ2-7|TRBV15
CATSRESRPDEQYF
>TRBJ2-3|TRBV20-1
CSARMWGLQIWTDTQYF
>TRBJ1-3|TRBV12-5
CASGLVTTGPGNTIYF